Listed below are T cell receptor beta chains from one sample, sequenced in a study of glioma-infiltrating T cells after dendritic cell vaccination. Profiling relied on immunoSEQ multiplex PCR, and the TCRdb table lists in-frame clones only, not all of them. Of around 89,000 clones listed, over 75% are singletons. The material sequenced was blood, taken before dendritic cell vaccination. These receptors came from a human donor with glioblastoma. The CDR3 runs from the conserved cysteine through the conserved F or W. The order of the fields is J gene, clone size, V gene, D gene, CDR3 protein, CDR3 DNA. A D gene is named only where the DNA matches it firmly. Expanded clones get a size class; other rows say once, few or many, or leave the size out.

J: TRBJ1-5
size: -
V: TRBV6-4
D: TRBD1
CDR3: CASSGANRDRGSNQPQHF
DNA: TGTGCCAGCAGTGGAGCGAACCGGGACAGGGGTAGCAATCAGCCCCAGCATTTT

J: TRBJ2-5
size: -
V: TRBV7-7
D: TRBD1
CDR3: CASSLDRVETQYF
DNA: TGTGCCAGCAGCCTGGACAGGGTAGAGACCCAGTACTTC

J: TRBJ1-1
size: few
V: TRBV28
D: -
CDR3: CASRPAGVNTEAFF
DNA: TGTGCCAGCAGGCCCGCGGGTGTGAACACTGAAGCTTTCTTT

J: TRBJ1-1
size: once
V: TRBV15
D: -
CDR3: CATSRGGRLNTEAFF
DNA: TGTGCCACCAGCAGAGGGGGCAGGTTGAACACTGAAGCTTTCTTT

J: TRBJ2-1
size: once
V: TRBV2
D: TRBD1
CDR3: CASDRGYNEQFF
DNA: TGTGCCAGCGACAGGGGCTACAATGAGCAGTTCTTC

J: TRBJ1-5
size: -
V: TRBV28
D: -
CDR3: CASSLPQGISNQPQHF
DNA: TGTGCCAGCAGTTTACCTCAGGGGATTAGCAATCAGCCCCAGCATTTT

J: TRBJ1-1
size: -
V: TRBV21-1
D: -
CDR3: CASSKARGLNTEAFF
DNA: TGTGCCAGCAGCAAGGCCCGCGGATTGAACACTGAAGCTTTCTTT

J: TRBJ2-3
size: -
V: TRBV15
D: -
CDR3: CATSRDQGPDTQYF
DNA: TGTGCCACCAGCAGAGATCAGGGGCCAGATACGCAGTATTTT

J: TRBJ2-3
size: -
V: TRBV5-1
D: TRBD1
CDR3: CASSQDRSYLWYF
DNA: TGCGCCAGCAGTCAGGACAGGTCCTACCTGTGGTATTTT

J: TRBJ1-2
size: -
V: TRBV5-4
D: TRBD1
CDR3: CASSLATGGSGYTF
DNA: TGTGCCAGCAGCTTAGCTACAGGGGGCTCGGGCTACACCTTC

J: TRBJ1-5
size: once
V: TRBV5-6
D: -
CDR3: CASSLSGAGQPQHF
DNA: TGTGCCAGCAGCTTGTCAGGGGCCGGTCAGCCCCAGCATTTT

J: TRBJ2-3
size: -
V: TRBV5-6
D: -
CDR3: CASSLVGDTRTDTQYF
DNA: TGTGCCAGCAGTTTGGTAGGGGACACCCGCACAGATACGCAGTATTTT

J: TRBJ2-2
size: -
V: TRBV29-1
D: TRBD2
CDR3: CSVESSGRASGELFF
DNA: TGCAGCGTTGAATCTAGCGGGAGGGCCTCCGGGGAGCTGTTTTTT

J: TRBJ1-1
size: -
V: TRBV19
D: TRBD1
CDR3: CASSPYLRDRAPEAFF
DNA: TGTGCCAGTAGTCCTTACCTCCGGGACAGGGCCCCTGAAGCTTTCTTT

J: TRBJ2-2
size: -
V: TRBV5-4
D: TRBD2
CDR3: CASSLVLAGSTGELFF
DNA: TGTGCCAGCAGCTTGGTACTAGCGGGAAGCACCGGGGAGCTGTTTTTT

J: TRBJ2-5
size: once
V: TRBV7-3
D: -
CDR3: CASSLVAGANQETQYF
DNA: TGTGCCAGCAGCTTAGTAGCAGGGGCCAACCAAGAGACCCAGTACTTC

J: TRBJ2-7
size: -
V: TRBV28
D: TRBD2
CDR3: CASSSPTSGSSYEQYF
DNA: TGTGCCAGCAGCTCCCCAACTAGCGGGTCTTCCTACGAGCAGTACTTC

J: TRBJ1-4
size: -
V: TRBV7-9
D: -
CDR3: CASSQGNREKLFF
DNA: TGTGCCAGCAGCCAGGGAAACAGGGAAAAACTGTTTTTT

J: TRBJ2-5
size: -
V: TRBV28
D: TRBD1
CDR3: CASSLLTDRERETQYF
DNA: TGTGCCAGCAGTTTACTTACGGACAGGGAGCGAGAGACCCAGTACTTC

J: TRBJ2-7
size: -
V: TRBV9
D: TRBD1
CDR3: CASSDETGGGPYEQYF
DNA: TGTGCCAGCAGCGATGAGACAGGGGGCGGCCCCTACGAGCAGTACTTC

J: TRBJ2-2
size: -
V: TRBV29-1
D: -
CDR3: CSVTAGGTGELFF
DNA: TGCAGCGTTACAGCTGGAGGGACCGGGGAGCTGTTTTTT

J: TRBJ2-2
size: -
V: TRBV6-5
D: -
CDR3: CASTKRATGELFF
DNA: TGTGCCAGCACCAAGCGGGCCACCGGGGAGCTGTTTTTT

J: TRBJ1-4
size: -
V: TRBV4-1
D: -
CDR3: CASSQTPERRRNEKLFF
DNA: TGCGCCAGCAGCCAAACCCCCGAACGCAGGCGTAATGAAAAACTGTTTTTT

J: TRBJ1-1
size: -
V: TRBV28
D: -
CDR3: CASSLPRGTEAFF
DNA: TGTGCCAGCAGTTTACCCAGGGGAACTGAAGCTTTCTTT

J: TRBJ2-1
size: once
V: TRBV18
D: -
CDR3: CASSPPGGDSSYNEQFF
DNA: TGTGCCAGCTCACCACCGGGCGGAGACAGCTCCTACAATGAGCAGTTCTTC

J: TRBJ1-1
size: once
V: TRBV6-5
D: -
CDR3: CASSKGQYPEAFF
DNA: TGTGCCAGCAGCAAAGGACAGTACCCTGAAGCTTTCTTT

J: TRBJ1-4
size: -
V: TRBV30
D: TRBD1
CDR3: CAWREAKDRRLFF
DNA: TGTGCCTGGAGGGAGGCAAAGGACAGGCGGCTGTTTTTT

J: TRBJ2-3
size: -
V: TRBV15
D: -
CDR3: CATSHLKTGLADTQYF
DNA: TGTGCCACCAGCCACTTAAAAACAGGGTTGGCAGATACGCAGTATTTT

J: TRBJ1-5
size: -
V: TRBV28
D: -
CDR3: CASSPDRNQPQHF
DNA: TGTGCCAGCAGCCCCGACAGAAATCAGCCCCAGCATTTT

J: TRBJ2-3
size: -
V: TRBV7-3
D: -
CDR3: CASSLNGADTQYF
DNA: TGTGCCAGCAGCTTAAACGGTGCAGATACGCAGTATTTT

J: TRBJ1-5
size: -
V: TRBV28
D: TRBD1
CDR3: CASSPTGLGQPQHF
DNA: TGTGCCAGCAGTCCGACAGGGTTGGGGCAGCCCCAGCATTTT

J: TRBJ1-2
size: -
V: TRBV9
D: -
CDR3: CASSVQGFGGYTF
DNA: TGTGCCAGCAGCGTTCAGGGTTTTGGTGGCTACACCTTC